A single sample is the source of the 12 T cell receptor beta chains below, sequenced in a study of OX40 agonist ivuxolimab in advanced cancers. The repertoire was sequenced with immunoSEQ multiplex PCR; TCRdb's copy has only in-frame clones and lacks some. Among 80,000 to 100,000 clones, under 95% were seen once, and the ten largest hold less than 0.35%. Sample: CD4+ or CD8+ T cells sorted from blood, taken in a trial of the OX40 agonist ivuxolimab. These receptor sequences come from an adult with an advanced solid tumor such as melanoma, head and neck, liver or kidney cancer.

CDR3 amino acids: CASSPRLAEETQYF. The CDR3 coding sequence is TGTGCCAGCTCACCGCGACTAGCGGAAGAGACCCAGTACTTC. This chain uses TRBV18 with TRBJ2-5, with 9 bases that match TRBD2. CDR1 KGHSH and CDR2 LQKENI come from the germline V gene. V was pared by 3 bases and J by 3 bases, with 2 bases of the junction left unmatched. CDR3 length: 14 residues.

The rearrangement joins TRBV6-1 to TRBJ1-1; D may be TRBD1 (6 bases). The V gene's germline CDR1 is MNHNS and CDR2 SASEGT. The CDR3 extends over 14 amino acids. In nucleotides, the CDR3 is TGTGCTGGCGGGGGCCCGCTCACGAACACTGAAGCTTTCTTT. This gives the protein CAGGGPLTNTEAFF.

The CDR3 spells CASSLSRSSKNIQYF. DNA for the CDR3: TGTGCCAGCAGCTTATCGCGGAGCTCCAAAAACATTCAGTACTTC. This sequence joins TRBV7-9 and TRBJ2-4; no firm D call. The germline V gene encodes CDR1 SEHNR and CDR2 FQNEAQ (reference sequence). Trimming shortened V by 2 bases and J by 2 bases, and 10 bases separated the two germline ends. The CDR3 is 15 residues long.

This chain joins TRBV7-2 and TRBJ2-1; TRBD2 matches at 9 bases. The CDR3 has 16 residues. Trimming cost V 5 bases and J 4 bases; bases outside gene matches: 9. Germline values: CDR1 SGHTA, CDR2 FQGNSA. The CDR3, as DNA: TGTGCCAGCAGCCCTGAGTGGCTAGCGGGATACAATGAGCAGTTCTTC. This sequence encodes CASSPEWLAGYNEQFF. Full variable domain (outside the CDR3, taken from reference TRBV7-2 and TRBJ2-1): GAGVSQSPSNKVTEKGKDVELRCDPISGHTALYWYRQSLGQGLEFLIYFQGNSAPDKSGLPSDRFSAERTGGSVSTLTIQRTQQEDSAVYLCASSPEWLAGYNEQFFGPGTRLTVL.

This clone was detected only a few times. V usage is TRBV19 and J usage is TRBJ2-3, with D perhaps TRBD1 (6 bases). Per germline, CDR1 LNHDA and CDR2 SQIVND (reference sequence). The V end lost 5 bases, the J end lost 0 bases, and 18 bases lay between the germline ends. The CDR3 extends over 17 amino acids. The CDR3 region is CASSARQALLSTDTQYF. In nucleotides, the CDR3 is TGTGCCAGTAGTGCAAGACAGGCTCTGTTGAGCACAGATACGCAGTATTTT.

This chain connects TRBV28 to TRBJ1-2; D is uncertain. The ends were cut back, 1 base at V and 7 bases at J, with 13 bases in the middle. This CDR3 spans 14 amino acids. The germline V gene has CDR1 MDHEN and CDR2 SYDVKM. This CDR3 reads CASSLSRVLFGYTF. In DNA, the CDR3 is TGTGCCAGCAGTTTATCCAGAGTATTATTTGGCTACACCTTC.

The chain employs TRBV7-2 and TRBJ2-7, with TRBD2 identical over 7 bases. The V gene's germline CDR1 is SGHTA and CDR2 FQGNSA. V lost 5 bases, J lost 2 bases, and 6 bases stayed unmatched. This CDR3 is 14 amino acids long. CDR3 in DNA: TGTGCCAGCAGCACCGGAGGACTAGCCTACGAGCAGTACTTC. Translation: CASSTGGLAYEQYF. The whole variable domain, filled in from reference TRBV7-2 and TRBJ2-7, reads GAGVSQSPSNKVTEKGKDVELRCDPISGHTALYWYRQSLGQGLEFLIYFQGNSAPDKSGLPSDRFSAERTGGSVSTLTIQRTQQEDSAVYLCASSTGGLAYEQYFGPGTRLTVT.

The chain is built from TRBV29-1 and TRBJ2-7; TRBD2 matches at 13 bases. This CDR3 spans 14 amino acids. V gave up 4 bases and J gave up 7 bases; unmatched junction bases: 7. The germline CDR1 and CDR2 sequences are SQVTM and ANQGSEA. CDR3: CSVVGLAGVWEQYF. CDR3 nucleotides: TGCAGCGTTGTTGGACTAGCGGGAGTTTGGGAGCAGTACTTC.

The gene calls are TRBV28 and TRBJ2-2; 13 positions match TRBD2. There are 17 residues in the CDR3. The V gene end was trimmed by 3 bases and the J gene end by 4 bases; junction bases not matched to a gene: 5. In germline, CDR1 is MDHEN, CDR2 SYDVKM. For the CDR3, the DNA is TGTGCCAGCAGTTTTGGACTAGCGGGAGAGAGCACCGGGGAGCTGTTTTTT. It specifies CASSFGLAGESTGELFF.

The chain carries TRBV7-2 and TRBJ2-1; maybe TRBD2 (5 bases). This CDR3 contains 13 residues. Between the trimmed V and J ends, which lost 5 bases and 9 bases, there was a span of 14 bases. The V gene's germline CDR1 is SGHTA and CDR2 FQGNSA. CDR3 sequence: CASSLGLFSEQFF. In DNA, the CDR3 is TGTGCCAGCAGCCTTGGACTCTTCAGTGAGCAGTTCTTC.

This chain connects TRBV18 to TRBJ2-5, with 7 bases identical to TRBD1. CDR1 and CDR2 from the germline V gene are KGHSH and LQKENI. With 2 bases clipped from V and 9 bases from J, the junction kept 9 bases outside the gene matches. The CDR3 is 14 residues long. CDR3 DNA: TGTGCCAGCTCACCAACCCGGGACAGAACGCCCCAGTACTTC. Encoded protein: CASSPTRDRTPQYF.

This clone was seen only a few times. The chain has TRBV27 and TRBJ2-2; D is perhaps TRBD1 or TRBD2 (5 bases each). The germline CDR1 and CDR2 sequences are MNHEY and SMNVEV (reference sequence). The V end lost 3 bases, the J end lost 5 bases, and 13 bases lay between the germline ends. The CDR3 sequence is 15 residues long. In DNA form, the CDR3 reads TGTGCCAGCAGTTTCGGGACCGTGAGGACCGGGGAGCTGTTTTTT. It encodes CASSFGTVRTGELFF.